The 18 T cell receptor beta chains given below trace back to one sample, sequenced in a study of blood T cell repertoires in COVID-19. Generated by immunoSEQ multiplex PCR, the TCRdb table keeps only in-frame clones and is missing some. The sample lists under 200,000 clones, 70% to 90% occurring once. The sequenced material came from PBMCs or T cells enriched from blood (not recorded which). These receptors were collected from a woman aged 18-29 years who had recovered from COVID-19.

The V call is TRBV11-2, the J call TRBJ2-3; the D gene is possibly TRBD2 (6 bases). V was cut by 4 bases and J by 0 bases, with 14 bases left in between. Looked up from germline, CDR1 is SGHAT and CDR2 is FQNNGV. The CDR3 runs to 16 residues. The CDR3 coding sequence is TGTGCCAGCAGCTCATGGTCGGGGGTTAGCACAGATACGCAGTATTTT. Protein product: CASSSWSGVSTDTQYF.

This sequence joins TRBV5-1 and TRBJ2-1; D perhaps matches TRBD2 (6 bases). The germline gives CDR1 SGHRS, CDR2 YFSETQ. Trimming shortened V by 6 bases and J by 7 bases, and 20 bases separated the two germline ends. This CDR3 has 15 residues. CDR3 coding DNA: TGCGCCAGCACGGAGGGGAGTCACCTCCCGAATGAGCAGTTCTTC. It translates to CASTEGSHLPNEQFF.

The chain links TRBV13 to TRBJ2-2; D gene unclear. The V and J ends lost 0 bases and 7 bases respectively, with 6 bases between them. Looked up from germline, CDR1 is PRHDT and CDR2 is FYEKMQ (reference sequence). CDR3 length equals 13 residues. The CDR3 DNA reads TGTGCCAGCAGCTTAGGCCAGCGCGGGGAGCTGTTTTTT. Its protein product is CASSLGQRGELFF.

The rearrangement joins TRBV7-8 to TRBJ1-4, with TRBD1 matching 8 bases. V was pared by 5 bases and J by 2 bases, with 1 base of the junction left unmatched. The CDR3 spans 14 residues. The germline V gene encodes CDR1 SGHVS and CDR2 FQNEAQ. The CDR3 region has the DNA TGTGCCAGCAGCCGGACAGGGACTAATGAAAAACTGTTTTTT. Residues: CASSRTGTNEKLFF.

V is TRBV29-1 and J is TRBJ2-5; a possible D gene is TRBD2 (6 bases). Germline V gene lookup returns CDR1 SQVTM and CDR2 ANQGSEA. This CDR3 has 10 residues. The CDR3 DNA reads as TGCAGTGGGGGAGGAGAGACCCAGTACTTC. Translated: CSGGGETQYF. The entire variable domain, with the rest obtained from reference TRBV29-1 and TRBJ2-5, is as follows: SAVISQKPSRDICQRGTSLTIQCQVDSQVTMMFWYRQQPGQSLTLIATANQGSEATYESGFVIDKFPISRPNLTFSTLTVSNMSPEDSSIYLCSGGGETQYFGPGTRLLVL.

The genes are TRBV4-1 and TRBJ1-4; no clear D. Germline CDR1 MGHRA, CDR2 YSYEKL. The CDR3 consists of 15 residues. V gave up 0 bases and J gave up 8 bases, with 13 bases separating them. For the CDR3, the DNA is TGCGCCAGCAGCCAAGAAGGCGGATTCTTAGAAAAACTGTTTTTT. Translating it yields CASSQEGGFLEKLFF.

V is TRBV4-1 and J is TRBJ2-2; a possible D gene is TRBD2 (6 bases). In germline, CDR1 is MGHRA, CDR2 YSYEKL. The ends were cut back, 0 bases at V and 5 bases at J, with 16 bases in the middle. The CDR3 totals 17 residues. CDR3 nucleotides: TGCGCCAGCAGCCAAGAATGGGGTCTAGCGAGTACCGGGGAGCTGTTTTTT. Its protein product is CASSQEWGLASTGELFF.

J is TRBJ1-5 and V is TRBV28; 9 nucleotides align to TRBD1. After removal of 6 bases from V and 7 bases from J, the junction contained 7 bases not matched to a gene. Germline loops: CDR1 MDHEN, CDR2 SYDVKM. This CDR3 has 14 amino acids. CDR3 DNA: TGTGCCAGCAGGGGGGGACAGGGTTGGCAGCCCCAGCATTTT. This translates into CASRGGQGWQPQHF.

This rearrangement joins TRBV9 to TRBJ2-1; D gene ambiguous. V was shortened by 0 bases and J by 7 bases, with 8 bases between the two germline ends. The CDR3 totals 13 residues. Germline V lookup: CDR1 SGDLS, CDR2 YYNGEE. The CDR3 DNA sequence: TGTGCCAGCAGCGTAGTAGTCGATAATGAGCAGTTCTTC. Amino acids: CASSVVVDNEQFF. The variable domain in full, completed from reference TRBV9 and TRBJ2-1, reads DSGVTQTPKHLITATGQRVTLRCSPRSGDLSVYWYQQSLDQGLQFLIQYYNGEERAKGNILERFSAQQFPDLHSELNLSSLELGDSALYFCASSVVVDNEQFFGPGTRLTVL.

The DNA of the CDR3 is TGCGCCAGCAGCTTGGGGACAGGGGTGACGACAGATACGCAGTATTTT. It is translated as CASSLGTGVTTDTQYF. The V gene is TRBV5-1, the J gene TRBJ2-3; 9 bases are shared with TRBD1. V gave up 0 bases and J gave up 3 bases; unmatched junction bases: 5. The germline CDR1 and CDR2 sequences are SGHRS and YFSETQ. This CDR3 spans 16 amino acids.

The rearrangement joins TRBV5-4 to TRBJ1-5, with a possible D match to TRBD1 (6 bases). The CDR3 extends over 18 amino acids. Germline CDR1 and CDR2: SGHNT and YYREEE (reference sequence). The V end was cut by 0 bases, the J end by 3 bases, with 19 bases between. CDR3 region: CASSLAPFGQTFNQPQHF. The DNA of the CDR3 is TGTGCCAGCAGCTTGGCCCCGTTCGGACAGACTTTCAATCAGCCCCAGCATTTT.

The chain links TRBV4-2 to TRBJ2-1; 7 bases are a match to TRBD2. CDR3 length equals 17 residues. CDR1 is LGHNA and CDR2 is YNFKEQ in the germline V gene. V lost 0 bases to trimming and J lost 1 base; unmatched junction nucleotides: 6. CDR3: CASSQDGASGSYNEQFF. DNA of the CDR3: TGTGCCAGCAGCCAAGATGGGGCTAGCGGTTCCTACAATGAGCAGTTCTTC.

The J gene is TRBJ2-5, the V gene TRBV4-3; 9 positions match TRBD2. The V and J ends lost 3 bases and 5 bases, in that order; junction bases with no gene match: 10. This CDR3 is 16 amino acids long. The germline gives CDR1 LGHNA, CDR2 YSLEER. DNA of the CDR3: TGCGCCAGCAGCCAGGTTAGCGGGAGAGCGACGGAGACCCAGTACTTC. Translating it yields CASSQVSGRATETQYF.

V gene TRBV20-1 combines with J gene TRBJ2-7, with a tentative D call TRBD2 (6 bases). CDR3 length: 11 amino acids. Trimming removed 0 bases from V and 9 bases from J, with 9 bases in between. Germline CDR1 and CDR2: DFQATT and SNEGSKA (reference sequence). The DNA for the CDR3 is TGCAGTGCTAGAGATGGGCGGGGGCAGTACTTC. This sequence encodes CSARDGRGQYF.

V and J are TRBV19 and TRBJ2-1; maybe TRBD2 (5 bases). The length of the CDR3 is 15 residues. Deletions cut 2 bases from V and 6 bases from J, with 14 bases between. Germline values: CDR1 LNHDA, CDR2 SQIVND (reference sequence). The CDR3 region is CASSISLRSGNEQFF. CDR3 bases: TGTGCCAGTAGTATATCTTTGCGAAGCGGCAATGAGCAGTTCTTC.

This chain's CDR3 is CASSFRDYRTDTQYF. DNA for the CDR3: TGTGCCAGCAGCTTCCGGGACTACCGCACAGATACGCAGTATTTT. This chain uses TRBV7-9 with TRBJ2-3; 7 bases fit TRBD2. This CDR3 has 15 amino acids. J gave up 1 base and V 3 bases, and 4 bases lay outside the gene matches. In germline, CDR1 is SEHNR, CDR2 FQNEAQ (reference sequence).

This chain uses TRBV7-9 with TRBJ1-1; no firm D call. V lost 5 bases, J lost 6 bases, and 25 bases lay in between. The germline V gene has CDR1 SEHNR and CDR2 FQNEAQ (reference sequence). This CDR3 contains 17 residues. CDR3 coding DNA: TGTGCCAGCAGCGCCCGGGGAACTACAACGCCGGTGGCTGAAGCTTTCTTT. It specifies CASSARGTTTPVAEAFF.

This clone occurred once. This chain links TRBV5-5 with TRBJ2-1; D is unclear. Trimming removed 4 bases from V and 7 bases from J, with 12 bases in between. Germline-derived CDR1 and CDR2 are SGHKS and YYEKEE (reference sequence). This CDR3 spans 13 amino acids. The chain's CDR3 is CASSIPGGNEQFF. DNA for the CDR3: TGTGCCAGCAGCATCCCGGGTGGTAATGAGCAGTTCTTC.